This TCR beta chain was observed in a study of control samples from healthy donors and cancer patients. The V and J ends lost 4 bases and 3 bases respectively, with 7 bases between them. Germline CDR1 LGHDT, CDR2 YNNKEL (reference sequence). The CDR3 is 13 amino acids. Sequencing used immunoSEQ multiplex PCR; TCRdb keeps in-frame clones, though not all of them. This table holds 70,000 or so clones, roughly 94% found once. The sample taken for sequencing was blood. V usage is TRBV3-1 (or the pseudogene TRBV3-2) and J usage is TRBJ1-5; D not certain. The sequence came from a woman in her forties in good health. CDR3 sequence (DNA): TGTGCCAGCAGCCTCGCTTCCAATCAGCCCCAGCATTTT. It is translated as CASSLASNQPQHF.